This T cell receptor beta chain was found in a study of blood T cells in healthy people across ages (dated by TCRdb to the mid-2010s). About the investigation overall: Template switching captured roughly one uniquely barcoded TCR beta cDNA molecule per two T cells in model experiments. To avoid experimental bias, donors of different ages were distributed randomly across sequencing lanes. Using deep sequencing normalized with unique cDNA molecular identifiers, the study measured how TCR beta repertoire diversity changes with age. Using the same blood draw, the study looked at two additional independent replicas of 1 million unique cDNA reads for two donors, one aged 18 to 30 and the other aged 80 or older. The donors were divided into four age groups: young (average around 17 years), middle-aged (about 40), aged (roughly 60) and long-lived (about 80). Overall study results and their limits: Total diversity estimates from one million sequenced T cells were considered lower bounds and underestimates. Because donor CMV infection status was unknown, age-related changes in expanded clonotypes were potentially confounded. Because profiling used bulk unsorted PBMCs, naive and antigen-experienced compartments could not be compared conclusively. Compared with the aged group, the long-lived group had more naive CD4+ T cells, fewer expanded clones and increased TCR diversity, a pattern suggesting age selection. The percentage of naive T cells measured by flow cytometry correlated strongly with observed TCR beta diversity. Observed TCR beta diversity per million T cells fell roughly linearly with age, and a significant reduction was already apparent by age roughly 40.

Receptor libraries were prepared by 5' RACE. Sequencing used an Illumina HiSeq 2500. A second PCR of roughly 6 to 11 cycles was run with a J-beta primer mix and a sample-barcoded 5' primer. A unique molecular identifier was introduced onto each TCR beta cDNA molecule by a template-switch 5' adaptor carrying 12 random nucleotides. Each sample yielded at least 2.5 million CDR3-containing paired-end reads. First-strand cDNA was synthesized from all RNA with the Mint cDNA synthesis kit, primed by a TRBC-specific oligonucleotide. Following uracil-DNA glycosylase treatment, all cDNA underwent a first 18-cycle PCR with the universal primers M1SS and BC2_uni_R. The authors' pipeline ran thus. Each sample was normalized by randomly selecting 1 million high-quality reads, each carrying a distinct molecular identifier. Reads sharing molecular identifiers were discarded rather than binned into consensus sequences. MiTCR, set to a Q25 quality threshold and the strictest error-elimination algorithm, was used for CDR3 identification, clonotype clustering and error correction. Lower-bound total TCR beta diversity was estimated with a nonparametric unseen species model using Euler transformation. TCRdb reprocessed the public reads (quality trimming at Q25 with fastp, clone calling with MiXCR) and kept in-frame beta chains. Each entry is one CDR3 protein sequence, shown with its most common DNA and genes. V and J calls and clone size were set by TCRdb, not the authors. This sample gives some 1.5 million distinct CDR3 sequences in total; over 25% of them show up just once. The top ten constitute 7.7% of the sample.

The donors were roughly 38 Caucasian individuals from Russia, aged roughly 6 to 100 years, who were systemically healthy. Each donor gave about 11 milliliters of peripheral blood, drawn into EDTA-treated Vacutainer tubes. Ficoll-Paque density-gradient centrifugation was used to isolate PBMCs, with at least 6.5 million per sample. Total RNA, at least 6 micrograms per sample, was extracted from PBMCs with Trizol reagent. For every donor, an aliquot of PBMCs went through flow cytometry to measure the percentages of naive CD45RAhigh/CD27high T cells. This clonotype was observed a single time. The antigen it recognizes is unknown. A read error is possible here, since a much larger clone lies one base away. Taken from the germline V gene, the CDR1 and CDR2 loops are LGHNA and YNFKEQ. The CDR3 starts with the cysteine, ends with the phenylalanine, and has 15 residues. The DNA shown is the 45-base CDR3, in frame from base 1.

Sequences were obtained from blood. Rearrangement joined TRBV4-2 to TRBJ2-5; the D gene may be TRBD1 or TRBD2, since each aligns over 5 bases. The receptor was isolated from a woman aged 25 to 39 in good health. The DNA sequence is TGTACCAGCAGCCAAGATTCCAGGGCGGGAGAGACCCAGTACTTC. This codes for CTSSQDSRAGETQYF.